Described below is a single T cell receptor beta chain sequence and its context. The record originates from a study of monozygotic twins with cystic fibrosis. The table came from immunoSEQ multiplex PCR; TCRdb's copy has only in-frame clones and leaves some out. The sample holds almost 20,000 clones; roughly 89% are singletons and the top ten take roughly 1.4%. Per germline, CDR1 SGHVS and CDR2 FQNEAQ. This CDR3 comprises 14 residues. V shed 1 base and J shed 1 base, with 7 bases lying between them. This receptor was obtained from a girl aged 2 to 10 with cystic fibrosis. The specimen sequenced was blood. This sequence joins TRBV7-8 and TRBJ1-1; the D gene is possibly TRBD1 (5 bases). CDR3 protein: CASSLVGANTEAFF. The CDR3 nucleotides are TGTGCCAGCAGCTTAGTAGGGGCGAACACTGAAGCTTTCTTT. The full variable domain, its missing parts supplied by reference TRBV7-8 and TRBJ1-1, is GAGVSQSPRYKVAKRGQDVALRCDPISGHVSLFWYQQALGQGPEFLTYFQNEAQLDKSGLPSDRFFAERPEGSVSTLKIQRTQQEDSAVYLCASSLVGANTEAFFGQGTRLTVV.